Listed here are 17 T cell receptor beta chains from one sample, sequenced in a study of metastatic and nonmetastatic thyroid tumors. Patients had received no treatment of any kind before thyroid surgery. With MiXCR, TCRdb reprocessed the PCR reads. The table records around 6,000 clones, 30% of them present only once. The sample taken for sequencing was adjacent normal tissue. These receptor sequences come from a female donor with papillary thyroid cancer or a benign thyroid nodule (not recorded which). Some clones in this sample may be carry-over from other donors' samples.

This clone was detected only a few times. The V gene is TRBV6-1, the J gene TRBJ1-1; 7 bases agree with TRBD1. The CDR3 length is 13 residues. The germline CDR1 and CDR2 sequences are MNHNS and SASEGT. V gave up 7 bases and J gave up 6 bases; unmatched junction bases: 8. The CDR3: CASTVTGVAEAFF. For the CDR3, the DNA is TGTGCCAGCACCGTCACAGGGGTGGCTGAAGCTTTCTTT.

The chain links TRBV20-1 to TRBJ1-2; D not resolved. Germline CDR1 reads DFQATT; CDR2 reads SNEGSKA (reference sequence). The germline V and J ends were trimmed by 7 bases and 4 bases, with 13 bases remaining between them. The CDR3 is made up of 12 amino acids. This CDR3 reads CSVGREGYGYTF. CDR3 bases: TGCAGTGTTGGACGGGAGGGCTATGGCTACACCTTC.

The chain employs TRBV11-1 and TRBJ2-1, with 14 bases aligning to TRBD2. CDR1 is SGHAT, CDR2 FQDESV, per germline (reference sequence). The CDR3 runs to 16 residues. Trimming took 5 bases from V and 7 from J; bases not matched to a gene: 7. The CDR3 here is CASSLKTSGRANEQFF. The CDR3 nucleotides read TGTGCCAGCAGCCTGAAGACTAGCGGGAGGGCGAATGAGCAGTTCTTC.

This clone was seen once. The V gene is TRBV4-1, the J gene TRBJ1-1; no firm D call. Trimming cost V 4 bases and J 3 bases, with 15 bases left between them. The CDR3 length is 15 residues. Germline CDR1 and CDR2: MGHRA and YSYEKL. Written as DNA, the CDR3 is TGCGCCAGCAGCCTGGGGTTTGGGGTATACACTGAAGCTTTCTTT. Its translation: CASSLGFGVYTEAFF.

This clone was counted many times. The chain has TRBV5-1 and TRBJ2-5; 11 bases agree with TRBD2. Germline CDR1 reads SGHRS; CDR2 reads YFSETQ. The CDR3 sequence is 14 residues long. With 5 bases clipped from V and 4 bases from J, the junction kept 4 bases outside the gene matches. CDR3 sequence (DNA): TGCGCCAGCAGTGGTGGGACTAGCGGAGAGACCCAGTACTTC. As protein: CASSGGTSGETQYF.

This clone was detected a few times. The junction departs from germline at one end; a sequencing error may be responsible. V usage is TRBV6-2 or TRBV6-3 and J usage is TRBJ2-4; D is undetermined. Germline CDR1 is MNHEY and CDR2 is SVGEGT. The CDR3 is 14 amino acids. The CDR3 spells CASSYDDNSPVGVF. In DNA, the CDR3 is TGTGCCAGCAGTTACGACGATAATAGCCCCGTCGGAGTCTTC.

This clone turned up a few times. V and J are TRBV27 and TRBJ2-7; perhaps D is TRBD1 or TRBD2 (5 bases each). This CDR3 has 14 amino acids. Germline loops: CDR1 MNHEY, CDR2 SMNVEV (reference sequence). Between the trimmed V and J ends, which lost 5 bases and 3 bases, there was a span of 14 bases. This CDR3 reads CASSLGTGNYEQYF. The DNA of the CDR3 is TGTGCCAGCAGTCTAGGGACGGGTAACTACGAGCAGTACTTC.

This clone was counted a few times. The V gene is TRBV11-1, the J gene TRBJ2-1, with D unresolved. CDR1 is SGHAT, CDR2 FQDESV, per germline (reference sequence). This CDR3 has 17 residues. V lost 0 bases, J lost 4 bases, and 16 bases lay in between. As DNA, the CDR3 is TGTGCCAGCAGCTTAGCGGGTCCGTGGGGTGGGTACAATGAGCAGTTCTTC. Amino acids: CASSLAGPWGGYNEQFF.

There are a few counts of this clone. V and J are TRBV28 and TRBJ2-1; D not resolved. The CDR3 has 14 residues. In germline, CDR1 is MDHEN, CDR2 SYDVKM. The V end lost 3 bases, the J end lost 1 base, and 7 bases lay between the germline ends. The CDR3 DNA sequence: TGTGCCAGCAGTTTCCGAATTTCCTACAATGAGCAGTTCTTC. This codes for CASSFRISYNEQFF. Complete variable domain (other parts from reference TRBV28 and TRBJ2-1): DVKVTQSSRYLVKRTGEKVFLECVQDMDHENMFWYRQDPGLGLRLIYFSYDVKMKEKGDIPEGYSVSREKKERFSLILESASTNQTSMYLCASSFRISYNEQFFGPGTRLTVL.

Only a few counts were recorded for this clone. The chain has TRBV19 and TRBJ1-4; D is uncertain. CDR1 is LNHDA, CDR2 SQIVND, per germline (reference sequence). V lost 3 bases and J 8 bases, leaving 7 bases between the germline ends. This CDR3 region has 12 residues. CDR3 in DNA: TGTGCCAGTAGTATCATATCCGAAAAACTGTTTTTT. It translates to CASSIISEKLFF.

V is TRBV6-1 and J is TRBJ2-3; weak D call: TRBD1 (5 bases). The ends were cut back, 7 bases at V and 0 bases at J, with 14 bases in the middle. Germline assignment: CDR1 MNHNS and CDR2 SASEGT. This CDR3 contains 15 residues. The CDR3 DNA is TGTGCCAGCATGGGGCGGACGTCTAGCACAGATACGCAGTATTTT. As protein: CASMGRTSSTDTQYF.

The J gene is TRBJ2-7, the V gene TRBV6-1; D perhaps matches TRBD1 (6 bases). V shed 7 bases and J shed 3 bases, with 16 bases lying between them. The CDR3 length is 14 residues. Germline CDR1 MNHNS, CDR2 SASEGT. The CDR3 loop is CASTQQGNLYEQYF. CDR3 in DNA: TGTGCCAGCACCCAACAGGGTAACCTCTACGAGCAGTACTTC.

Sample share makes this clone medium-sized. This chain connects TRBV19 to TRBJ2-5; 11 nucleotides match TRBD2. The V gene end was trimmed by 9 bases and the J gene end by 2 bases; junction bases not matched to a gene: 8. The CDR3 has 15 amino acids. Germline lookup yields CDR1 LNHDA and CDR2 SQIVND (reference sequence). CDR3: CASATGTSGQETQYF. CDR3 bases: TGTGCCAGCGCGACCGGGACTAGCGGACAAGAGACCCAGTACTTC.

This clone was counted only a few times. This chain links TRBV2 with TRBJ2-3; D uncertain. The V gene's germline CDR1 is SNHLY and CDR2 FYNNEI. The V end was cut by 5 bases, the J end by 0 bases, with 3 bases between. The CDR3 is 12 amino acids. The CDR3 DNA reads TGTGCCAGCAGTACTAGCACAGATACGCAGTATTTT. It specifies CASSTSTDTQYF.

This clone is categorized as medium-sized. This chain uses TRBV2 with TRBJ2-1, with TRBD2 matching 13 bases. V dropped 5 bases and J dropped 5; count of bases not matched to a gene: 3. Per germline, CDR1 SNHLY and CDR2 FYNNEI. The CDR3 covers 15 residues. The CDR3 reads CASSWTSGSNNEQFF. The CDR3 DNA is TGTGCCAGCAGTTGGACTAGCGGGAGCAACAATGAGCAGTTCTTC.

This clone has only a few counts. This chain links TRBV29-1 with TRBJ2-5; 7 bases are a match to TRBD2. J was trimmed by 6 bases and V by 7 bases; bases with no gene match: 11. This CDR3 is 13 amino acids long. Germline CDR1 and CDR2: SQVTM and ANQGSEA. The CDR3 reads CSDTSGDRKTQYF. CDR3 DNA: TGCAGCGACACAAGCGGGGATCGAAAGACCCAGTACTTC.

Within the sample, this clone is medium-sized (0.01 to 0.1%). The V gene is TRBV6-1, the J gene TRBJ1-5; tentatively, D is TRBD1 (5 bases). Trimming removed 2 bases from V and 1 base from J, with 9 bases in between. This CDR3 spans 15 amino acids. Germline-derived CDR1 and CDR2 are MNHNS and SASEGT. The CDR3 reads CASSESTGSNQPQHF. The CDR3 DNA reads as TGTGCCAGCAGTGAATCTACAGGCAGCAATCAGCCCCAGCATTTT.